The T cell receptor (beta chain) described here comes from a study of T cells in tumors after PD-1 blockade. Study-wide context: Either cemiplimab 350 mg every 2 weeks or pembrolizumab 200 mg every 3 weeks was given. Study results and limitations: Some novel exhausted tumor clones appeared in pre-treatment blood, suggesting peripheral recruitment.

On this clone itself: Its antigen is unidentified.

Per germline, CDR1 MGHDK and CDR2 SYGVNS. This CDR3 contains 15 residues. The junction had 10 bases not matched to a gene; V was cut back by 8 bases and J by 5 bases. Produced via immunoSEQ multiplex PCR; TCRdb's table is partial and in-frame only. Altogether around 25,000 clones are present, roughly 80% being singletons, with the ten largest covering more than 10%. Input was about 550 ng to 6,500 ng of genomic DNA from tumor or blood. The sample in question was PBMCs, obtained after anti-PD-1 treatment. This clonotype was sampled from a human donor with basal cell carcinoma. V and J are TRBV25-1 and TRBJ2-1, with 9 bases lining up with TRBD2. The CDR3 DNA follows: TGTGCCAGCGCCCAATTAGCGGGGGTAGACAATGAGCAGTTCTTC. Translated, it gives CASAQLAGVDNEQFF.